Detailed here is one T cell receptor (beta chain). Antigen specificity is unknown. This sample was taken from a study of cytomegalovirus exposure and HLA in healthy donors. Study-wide findings and caveats: Highly shared variants forming one cluster were likely a sequencing artifact. The study labeled under 200 TCR beta chains cytomegalovirus-associated.

The CDR3 extends over 14 amino acids. The trim removed 2 bases at V and 8 bases at J, leaving 3 bases unmatched. CDR1 is MNHEY, CDR2 SMNVEV, per germline (reference sequence). The study ran its PCR with 60 Vbeta and 13 Jbeta primers. Sequencing used immunoSEQ multiplex PCR; TCRdb keeps in-frame clones, though not all of them. The data show more than 250,000 clones, 70% to 90% seen once. The sequence was collected from a woman between 18 and 30 years old in good health and CMV-seronegative. The gene calls are TRBV27 and TRBJ2-4; 10 bases match TRBD1. The sample consisted of PBMCs. CDR3 amino acids: CASSLRDRGDIQYF. CDR3 nucleotide sequence: TGTGCCAGCAGTTTACGGGACAGGGGCGACATTCAGTACTTC.